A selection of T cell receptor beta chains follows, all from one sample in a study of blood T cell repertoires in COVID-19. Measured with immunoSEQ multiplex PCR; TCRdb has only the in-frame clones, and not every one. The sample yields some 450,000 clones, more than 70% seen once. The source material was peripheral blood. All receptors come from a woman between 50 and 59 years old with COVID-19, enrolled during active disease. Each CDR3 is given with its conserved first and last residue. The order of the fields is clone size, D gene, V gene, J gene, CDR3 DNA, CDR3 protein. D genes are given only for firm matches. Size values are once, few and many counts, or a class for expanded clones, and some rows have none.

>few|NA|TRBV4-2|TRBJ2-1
TGTGCCAGCAGCCATGCCACAGATAACAATGAGCAGTTCTTC
CASSHATDNNEQFF
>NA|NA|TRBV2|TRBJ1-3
TGTGCCACTCGGGACAGAAACACCATATATTTT
CATRDRNTIYF
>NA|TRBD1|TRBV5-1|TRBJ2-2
TGCGCCAGCAGCTTGGGGACAGGGTCGAACACCGGGGAGCTGTTTTTT
CASSLGTGSNTGELFF
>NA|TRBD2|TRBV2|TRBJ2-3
TGTGCCAGCATCTTGGGGGGGACAGATACGCAGTATTTT
CASILGGTDTQYF
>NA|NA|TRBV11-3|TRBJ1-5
TGTGCCAGCAGCTTAGATTTCCCGACCCGGGAACGGGGGCAGCCCCAGCATTTT
CASSLDFPTRERGQPQHF
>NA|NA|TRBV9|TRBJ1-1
TGTGCCAGCAGCGCCCAAGGGATGGCAGGGACTGAAGCTTTCTTT
CASSAQGMAGTEAFF
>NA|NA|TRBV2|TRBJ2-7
TGTGCCAGCCGTTTGGACAGTTACGAGCAGTACTTC
CASRLDSYEQYF
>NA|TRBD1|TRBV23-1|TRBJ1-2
TGCGCCAGCAGTCCGGGACAGGGGAGGAATCGGTATGGCTACACCTTC
CASSPGQGRNRYGYTF
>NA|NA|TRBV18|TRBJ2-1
TGTGCCAGCTCATTTGGACAGAACAATGAGCAGTTCTTC
CASSFGQNNEQFF
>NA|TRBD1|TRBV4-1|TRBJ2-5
TGCGCCAGCAGCCCGACAGGGGGCAGGGGAGAGACCCAGTACTTC
CASSPTGGRGETQYF
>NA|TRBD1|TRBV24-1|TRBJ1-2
TGTGCCACCAGTGATGGGGACAGGCGGGGCTACACCTTC
CATSDGDRRGYTF
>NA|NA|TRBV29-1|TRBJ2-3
TGCAGCGTCGAACCCATGGACAAGGCCCGCTTAATAAGAGCTGGGACGCAGTATTTT
CSVEPMDKARLIRAGTQYF
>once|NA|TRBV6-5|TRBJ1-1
TGTGCCAGCAGTTATGGTGGAGGGACTGAAGCTTTCTTT
CASSYGGGTEAFF
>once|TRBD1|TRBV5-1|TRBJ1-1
TGCGCCAGCAGCTCGGCGGGGGACAGGGGAAGTTTTAACACTGAAGCTTTCTTT
CASSSAGDRGSFNTEAFF
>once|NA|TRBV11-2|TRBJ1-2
TGTGCCAGCAGCTTAGGGAGGGTGGACTATGGCTACACCTTC
CASSLGRVDYGYTF
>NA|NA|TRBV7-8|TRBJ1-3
TGTGCCAGCAGCTTAGCGGTCGGGGGGGCTGGTGGAAACACCATATATTTT
CASSLAVGGAGGNTIYF
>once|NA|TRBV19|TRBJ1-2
TGTGCCACGTCGACTCAACCGAACTACCAGGGCTACACCTTC
CATSTQPNYQGYTF
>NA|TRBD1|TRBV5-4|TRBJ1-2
TGTGCCAGCAGCGGATACCGGGACAGGGGAGGCTACACCTTC
CASSGYRDRGGYTF
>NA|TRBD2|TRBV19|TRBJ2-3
TGTGCCAGTAGTGAGGCTAGCGGGGGGAGGTGGACAGATACGCAGTATTTT
CASSEASGGRWTDTQYF
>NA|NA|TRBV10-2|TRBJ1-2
TGCGCCAGCAGTGTGAGGTTAGCTAACTATGGCTACACCTTC
CASSVRLANYGYTF